This T cell receptor (beta chain) appears in the sequencing data of a study of OX40 agonist ivuxolimab in advanced cancers. Background on the study: The patients received agonistic anti-OX40 (CD134) antibody ivuxolimab. People in dose escalation had one of these cancers: hepatocellular carcinoma, melanoma, renal cell or head and neck cancer. Of the participants, around 39% had some prior anti-PD-1, anti-PD-L1 or anti-CTLA-4 therapy, which was allowed.

General study findings and limits: Average numbers of expanded clones were greater in CD8+ T cells than in CD4+.

Generated by immunoSEQ multiplex PCR, the TCRdb table keeps only in-frame clones and is missing some. The repertoire holds about 35,000 clones, with approximately 91% as singletons. In the case of this clone: Its target is unknown.

Germline CDR1 is MDHEN and CDR2 is SYDVKM. J gave up 5 bases and V 2 bases, and 1 base lay outside the gene matches. The CDR3 covers 15 residues. This chain connects TRBV28 to TRBJ2-1; 12 nucleotides line up with TRBD2. The clonotype comes from an adult with an advanced solid tumor such as melanoma, head and neck, liver or kidney cancer. The sample here was CD4+ or CD8+ T cells sorted from blood, taken in a trial of the OX40 agonist ivuxolimab. CDR3 residues: CASSLTSGGNNEQFF. The CDR3 nucleotides read TGTGCCAGCAGTTTAACTAGCGGGGGGAACAATGAGCAGTTCTTC. Variable domain in full (rest from reference TRBV28 and TRBJ2-1): DVKVTQSSRYLVKRTGEKVFLECVQDMDHENMFWYRQDPGLGLRLIYFSYDVKMKEKGDIPEGYSVSREKKERFSLILESASTNQTSMYLCASSLTSGGNNEQFFGPGTRLTVL.